The source of this T cell receptor beta chain is a study of T cell clonality in common variable immunodeficiency. The CDR3 has 15 residues. Per the germline V gene, CDR1 is SGHRS and CDR2 is YFSETQ. V gave up 2 bases and J gave up 4 bases; unmatched junction bases: 8. The CVID group had around 16 females and about 29 males, mean age 40. This clone was counted ten times or more. What it binds is not known. Read coverage stops 3 residues before the CDR3 terminus; the germline J gene supplies the remainder. Study-level points and caveats: T cell subpopulation sequencing would be needed to explain CVID clonality. Common variable immunodeficiency TCR beta sequences reportedly had fewer deletions and N-nucleotide insertions.

Sequencing used immunoSEQ multiplex PCR; TCRdb keeps in-frame clones, though not all of them. The sample presents approximately 26,000 clones, none singletons. This chain links TRBV5-1 with TRBJ2-5; 7 nucleotides agree with TRBD1. Material for sequencing was peripheral blood mononuclear cells. The source of this sequence is a human donor with common variable immunodeficiency. The CDR3 is CASSFWTGEGETQYF. The CDR3 bases that were read are TGCGCCAGCAGCTTTTGGACAGGTGAAGGAGAGACC.